This T cell receptor (beta chain) is from a study of CD8 T cells in ankylosing spondylitis. Whole-study findings and limits: Several of the motif variants were reported before in synovial fluid and blood from reactive arthritis. The study identified a TCR beta motif of roughly eight highly homologous variants that appeared characteristic of ankylosing spondylitis blood.

V was pared by 3 bases and J by 6 bases, with 8 bases of the junction left unmatched. CDR1 is SGHRS and CDR2 is YFSETQ in the germline V gene. The CDR3 runs to 17 residues. TCRdb re-called the 5' RACE reads through MiXCR, storing one row per CDR3 protein. The sample includes approximately 540,000 distinct CDR3 sequences, roughly an eighth of them seen just once. Points on this clonotype: Antigen specificity is unknown.

The genes are TRBV5-1 and TRBJ2-1; TRBD2 matches at 14 bases. Material for sequencing was blood, either unsorted or a sorted T cell fraction (not recorded which). The receptor was derived from a male donor with ankylosing spondylitis. CDR3 nucleotides: TGCGCCAGCAGCTCCTTCGGGACTAGCGGGAGTGGCAATGAGCAGTTCTTC. Residues: CASSSFGTSGSGNEQFF.